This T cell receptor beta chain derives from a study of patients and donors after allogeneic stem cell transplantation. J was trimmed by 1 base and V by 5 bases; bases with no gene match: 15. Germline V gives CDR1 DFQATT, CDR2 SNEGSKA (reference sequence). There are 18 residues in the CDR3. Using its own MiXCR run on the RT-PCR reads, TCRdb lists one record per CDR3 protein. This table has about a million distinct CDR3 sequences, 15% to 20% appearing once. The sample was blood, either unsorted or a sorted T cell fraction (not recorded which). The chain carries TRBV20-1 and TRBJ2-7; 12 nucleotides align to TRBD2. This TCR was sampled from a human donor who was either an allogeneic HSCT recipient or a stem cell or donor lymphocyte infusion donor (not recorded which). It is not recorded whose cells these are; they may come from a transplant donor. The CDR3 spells CSAVGGLAGPLGSYEQYF. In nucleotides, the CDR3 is TGCAGTGCTGTTGGGGGACTAGCGGGTCCCTTAGGGTCCTACGAGCAGTACTTC.